These 12 T cell receptor beta chains originate from one sample sequenced in a study of blood T cell repertoires in COVID-19. Libraries were prepared by immunoSEQ multiplex PCR; TCRdb keeps only in-frame clonotypes and omits some of them. The sample lists some 430,000 clones, about 92% occurring once. The sequenced material came from PBMCs or T cells enriched from blood (not recorded which). Source of these receptors: a man aged 18 to 30 who had recovered from COVID-19.

For the CDR3, the DNA is TGTGCCACCAGTCCAAAACAGGGATACAATGAGCAGTTCTTC. It yields the protein CATSPKQGYNEQFF. The rearrangement uses TRBV24-1 and TRBJ2-1, with D perhaps TRBD1 (6 bases). The CDR3 is 14 residues long. Germline assignment: CDR1 KGHDR and CDR2 SFDVKD. V lost 6 bases to trimming and J lost 4 bases, with 12 bases between them.

The J gene is TRBJ1-3, the V gene TRBV14; a weak D match, TRBD1 (5 bases). The germline V gene encodes CDR1 SGHDN and CDR2 FVKESK. Trimming removed 4 bases from V and 0 bases from J, with 13 bases in between. The CDR3 has 16 amino acids. CDR3 region: CASSPWGQGSGNTIYF. The CDR3 bases are TGTGCCAGCAGCCCCTGGGGCCAGGGCTCTGGAAACACCATATATTTT.

Here the CDR3 DNA reads TGTGCCAGCTCACCAGTCGGAGCTACGCAAGAGACCCAGTACTTC. Translated: CASSPVGATQETQYF. The chain carries TRBV18 and TRBJ2-5, with unresolved D. Germline lookup yields CDR1 KGHSH and CDR2 LQKENI. The CDR3 runs to 15 residues. Trimming stripped 2 bases from V and 2 bases from J, with 12 bases between.

The V and J genes are TRBV7-2 and TRBJ1-2, with 8 bases lining up with TRBD1. Trimming took 5 bases from V and 4 from J; bases not matched to a gene: 9. Germline V gives CDR1 SGHTA, CDR2 FQGNSA. CDR3 length equals 15 residues. In DNA form, the CDR3 reads TGTGCCAGCAGCCCCGTCGACAGGGGTGGCTATGGCTACACCTTC. This codes for CASSPVDRGGYGYTF.

The chain employs TRBV15 and TRBJ1-1; 8 positions match TRBD1. Trimming cost V 0 bases and J 8 bases; bases outside gene matches: 2. Germline V gives CDR1 LNHNV, CDR2 YYDKDF (reference sequence). The CDR3 is 13 residues long. CDR3 bases: TGTGCCACCAGCAGAGACGACAGGGGCGAAGCTTTCTTT. The encoded protein is CATSRDDRGEAFF.

This sequence joins TRBV11-2 and TRBJ1-2; weak D call: TRBD1 (6 bases). The CDR3 extends over 15 amino acids. Germline V lookup: CDR1 SGHAT, CDR2 FQNNGV. V lost 5 bases and J lost 4, with 17 bases in between. For the CDR3, the DNA is TGTGCCAGCAGCCCGCGCTCCGACAGGATCTATGGCTACACCTTC. Encoded protein: CASSPRSDRIYGYTF. Filled out from reference TRBV11-2 and TRBJ1-2, the complete variable domain reads EAGVAQSPRYKIIEKRQSVAFWCNPISGHATLYWYQQILGQGPKLLIQFQNNGVVDDSQLPKDRFSAERLKGVDSTLKIQPAKLEDSAVYLCASSPRSDRIYGYTFGSGTRLTVV.

J is TRBJ2-1 and V is TRBV19; 7 nucleotides line up with TRBD1. Germline V gene lookup returns CDR1 LNHDA and CDR2 SQIVND (reference sequence). V shed 2 bases and J 5 bases; nucleotides not matched to a gene: 15. The CDR3 sequence is 18 residues long. CDR3 region: CASSIRLRGQDVNNEQFF. DNA for the CDR3: TGTGCCAGTAGTATAAGACTGAGGGGGCAAGACGTCAACAATGAGCAGTTCTTC.

The gene calls are TRBV30 and TRBJ1-2; D unclear. Germline V gene data show CDR1 as GTSNPN and CDR2 as SVGIG (reference sequence). The germline V and J ends were trimmed by 5 bases and 5 bases, with 9 bases remaining between them. There are 11 residues in the CDR3. CDR3 protein: CAWERRYGYTF. The CDR3 DNA follows: TGTGCCTGGGAGCGGCGTTATGGCTACACCTTC.

The CDR3 loop is CATSRDWRTGYSYGYTF. CDR3 coding DNA: TGTGCCACCAGCAGAGATTGGCGGACGGGGTATAGCTATGGCTACACCTTC. V and J are TRBV15 and TRBJ1-2; no reliable D call. Germline values: CDR1 LNHNV, CDR2 YYDKDF (reference sequence). V shed 0 bases and J shed 4 bases, with 18 bases lying between them. The CDR3 sequence is 17 residues long.

The chain joins TRBV6-5 to TRBJ1-5, with D tentatively TRBD1 (6 bases). V lost 6 bases, J lost 11 bases, and 20 bases lay in between. The CDR3 covers 14 residues. Germline values: CDR1 MNHEY, CDR2 SVGAGI. The CDR3 DNA sequence: TGTGCCAGCAGCACTGGTCGGGGGGCTGTGACCCAGCATTTT. Translated, it gives CASSTGRGAVTQHF.

The chain employs TRBV27 and TRBJ2-7; no firm D call. The germline V gene has CDR1 MNHEY and CDR2 SMNVEV (reference sequence). This CDR3 contains 15 residues. V was pared by 0 bases and J by 9 bases, with 18 bases between. The CDR3 sequence is CASSLSSLSHLPQYF. In nucleotides, the CDR3 is TGTGCCAGCAGTTTATCCTCTTTGAGCCACCTCCCGCAGTACTTC.

V is TRBV5-5 and J is TRBJ1-5, with no clear D. Trimming stripped 3 bases from V and 4 bases from J, with 11 bases between. Germline values: CDR1 SGHKS, CDR2 YYEKEE (reference sequence). This CDR3 is 14 amino acids long. CDR3 amino acids: CASSYRNSNQPQHF. In nucleotides, the CDR3 is TGTGCCAGCAGCTACCGAAATAGTAATCAGCCCCAGCATTTT.